These 18 T cell receptor beta chains originate from one sample sequenced in a study of shared clonotypes between healthy human individuals. The method was immunoSEQ multiplex PCR; TCRdb's version includes in-frame clones alone and lacks a portion of them. The data show about 490,000 clones, less than 80% seen once. The sequencing sample was made of PBMCs. The source of these receptors is a woman in her thirties or forties in good health. Some clones in this sample may be carry-over from other donors' samples.

This CDR3 is CASSLTPPPYEQYF. The CDR3 nucleotides read TGTGCCAGCAGTTTAACCCCACCTCCATACGAGCAGTACTTC. The V call is TRBV28, the J call TRBJ2-7; D gene uncertain. The CDR3 spans 14 residues. The germline V and J ends were trimmed by 2 bases and 4 bases, with 12 bases remaining between them. CDR1 is MDHEN, CDR2 SYDVKM, per germline.

For the CDR3, the DNA is TGTGCCAGCAGCGTTGACGGGCAGGGGAATGGCTACACCTTC. Translation: CASSVDGQGNGYTF. The chain has TRBV5-5 and TRBJ1-2, with D tentatively TRBD1 (6 bases). The V end lost 4 bases, the J end lost 6 bases, and 16 bases lay between the germline ends. The CDR3 length is 14 residues. The germline CDR1 and CDR2 sequences are SGHKS and YYEKEE (reference sequence).

This clone was counted once. The sample contains more than one DNA sequence encoding this CDR3. J is TRBJ1-5 and V is TRBV6-5; D is possibly TRBD1 (5 bases). V was pared by 6 bases and J by 3 bases, with 12 bases between. The CDR3 is 14 residues long. CDR1 MNHEY and CDR2 SVGAGI come from the germline V gene. The CDR3, as DNA: TGTGCCAGCAGCTCGCGGGGACTCAATCAGCCCCAGCATTTT. This sequence encodes CASSSRGLNQPQHF.

The chain employs TRBV7-3 and TRBJ2-2; D remains unclear. V dropped 3 bases and J dropped 5 bases, with 10 bases sitting between them. This CDR3 region has 14 residues. CDR1 is SGHTA, CDR2 FQGTGA, per germline. The CDR3 bases are TGTGCCAGCAGCTTGGGCCAACCGACCGGGGAGCTGTTTTTT. The encoded protein is CASSLGQPTGELFF. The complete variable domain, with remaining parts taken from reference TRBV7-3 and TRBJ2-2, reads GAGVSQTPSNKVTEKGKYVELRCDPISGHTALYWYRQSLGQGPEFLIYFQGTGAADDSGLPNDRFFAVRPEGSVSTLKIQRTERGDSAVYLCASSLGQPTGELFFGEGSRLTVL.

The chain combines TRBV28 with TRBJ2-3, with unresolved D. V was trimmed by 3 bases and J by 3 bases, leaving 13 bases between them. CDR1 and CDR2 from the germline V gene are MDHEN and SYDVKM. The CDR3 covers 15 residues. CDR3 protein: CASSFSGRLTDTQYF. Written as DNA, the CDR3 is TGTGCCAGCAGTTTTTCCGGCCGCCTAACAGATACGCAGTATTTT.

V usage is TRBV10-2 and J usage is TRBJ1-5; weak D call: TRBD1 (6 bases). The germline gives CDR1 WSHSY, CDR2 SAAADI. With 5 bases removed from V and 4 bases from J, the gap between germline ends came to 15 bases. The CDR3 loop spans 15 amino acids. CDR3 nucleotides: TGCGCCAGCAGTTCGGGGGGCAGGTGGAATCAGCCCCAGCATTTT. Protein: CASSSGGRWNQPQHF.

The CDR3 DNA sequence: TGTGCCAGCAGCTTAGCGGGGGGGGAGACCTATGGCTACACCTTC. Translation gives CASSLAGGETYGYTF. The V call is TRBV13, the J call TRBJ1-2; D possibly corresponds to TRBD1 (5 bases). V gave up 1 base and J gave up 4 bases, with 13 bases separating them. The CDR3 is 15 amino acids. Germline V CDR1 and CDR2: PRHDT, FYEKMQ (reference sequence).

The V and J genes are TRBV6-5 and TRBJ2-3; 8 nucleotides line up with TRBD2. V was pared by 2 bases and J by 10 bases, with 5 bases of the junction left unmatched. From germline, CDR1 is MNHEY and CDR2 SVGAGI. The CDR3 length is 13 residues. The CDR3 is CASSYTGTRAQYF. In DNA, the CDR3 is TGTGCCAGCAGTTACACCGGGACTAGAGCGCAGTATTTT.

V gene TRBV28 combines with J gene TRBJ2-1; 8 bases match TRBD2. The CDR3 totals 15 residues. With V trimmed by 8 bases and J by 7 bases, 13 bases remained unmatched. The germline V gene encodes CDR1 MDHEN and CDR2 SYDVKM. The CDR3 spells CASRIGLAGPNEQFF. DNA for the CDR3: TGTGCCAGCCGGATAGGGCTAGCGGGCCCAAATGAGCAGTTCTTC.

Here the CDR3 DNA reads TGTGCCAGCAGCCGCCAACTAGCGGGAGGGGACAATGAGCAGTTCTTC. This encodes CASSRQLAGGDNEQFF. J is TRBJ2-1 and V is TRBV4-2; 13 bases agree with TRBD2. The germline CDR1 and CDR2 sequences are LGHNA and YNFKEQ. Trimming at V came to 4 bases and at J to 5 bases, leaving 5 bases not matched to a gene. The CDR3 has 16 residues.

This chain links TRBV7-3 with TRBJ2-7; the D gene is possibly TRBD1 (6 bases). The CDR3 length is 12 residues. CDR1 is SGHTA and CDR2 is FQGTGA in the germline V gene. Trimming took 7 bases from V and 12 from J, leaving 19 bases between them. The DNA for the CDR3 is TGTGCCAGCATGTACGGGACATCCTTCCCGTACTTC. It translates to CASMYGTSFPYF.

This sequence joins TRBV2 and TRBJ2-7, with D perhaps matching TRBD2 (6 bases). Trimming removed 4 bases at V and 6 bases at J, with 10 bases between. Germline CDR1 and CDR2: SNHLY and FYNNEI. The CDR3 totals 12 residues. The CDR3 loop is CASSAMGGEQYF. The DNA of the CDR3 is TGTGCCAGCAGTGCGATGGGGGGCGAGCAGTACTTC.

This chain connects TRBV5-1 to TRBJ2-1, with TRBD2 matching over 11 bases. After removal of 4 bases from V and 10 bases from J, the junction contained 7 bases not matched to a gene. Germline V lookup: CDR1 SGHRS, CDR2 YFSETQ. The CDR3 sequence is 14 residues long. The CDR3 DNA sequence: TGCGCCAGCAGCGCCGGGACTAGCGGTAAGGAGCAGTTCTTC. Translation gives CASSAGTSGKEQFF.

This clone was seen only a few times. Other DNA sequences in this specimen translate into the identical CDR3. The CDR3 DNA follows: TGTGCCAGCAGTGGGGGACCGGACCTTGAAGCTTTCTTT. Its protein is CASSGGPDLEAFF. The chain combines TRBV2 with TRBJ1-1, with D perhaps matching TRBD1 (5 bases). The V gene's germline CDR1 is SNHLY and CDR2 FYNNEI. The CDR3 spans 13 residues. V lost 4 bases, J lost 7 bases, and 13 bases lay in between.

This clone was recorded only once. The rearrangement joins TRBV5-6 to TRBJ2-1; D is perhaps TRBD2 (6 bases). The CDR3 has 13 amino acids. The V end was cut by 5 bases, the J end by 9 bases, with 15 bases between. Germline V gene sequence: CDR1 SGHDT, CDR2 YYEEEE. The CDR3 DNA reads TGTGCCAGCAGACGCGGTGGAGGGGCTGAGCAGTTCTTC. It specifies CASRRGGGAEQFF.

The chain is built from TRBV5-1 and TRBJ1-5, with TRBD1 matching over 7 bases. V lost 0 bases, J lost 3 bases, and 0 bases stayed unmatched. The CDR3 consists of 14 residues. From germline, CDR1 is SGHRS and CDR2 YFSETQ. The CDR3 region is CASSLEGANQPQHF. The CDR3 coding sequence is TGCGCCAGCAGCTTGGAGGGGGCCAATCAGCCCCAGCATTTT.

The CDR3 DNA sequence: TGTGCCAGCAGTGGGGGAGGCACTCTGCTTTTCTCTGGAAACACCATATATTTT. Translated, it gives CASSGGGTLLFSGNTIYF. This chain connects TRBV2 to TRBJ1-3; D unclear. V lost 4 bases to trimming and J lost 0 bases, with 19 bases between them. The CDR3 has 18 residues. Germline-derived CDR1 and CDR2 are SNHLY and FYNNEI. The full variable domain, rest sourced from reference TRBV2 and TRBJ1-3, is EPEVTQTPSHQVTQMGQEVILRCVPISNHLYFYWYRQILGQKVEFLVSFYNNEISEKSEIFDDQFSVERPDGSNFTLKIRSTKLEDSAMYFCASSGGGTLLFSGNTIYFGEGSWLTVV.

The chain employs TRBV7-6 and TRBJ2-1, with TRBD2 matching over 7 bases. From germline, CDR1 is SGHVS and CDR2 FNYEAQ. V shed 1 base, J shed 0 bases, and the junction held 6 bases outside the gene matches. The CDR3 consists of 17 residues. The CDR3: CASSLETAGSSYNEQFF. In nucleotides, the CDR3 is TGTGCCAGCAGCTTAGAGACAGCGGGGAGCTCCTACAATGAGCAGTTCTTC.